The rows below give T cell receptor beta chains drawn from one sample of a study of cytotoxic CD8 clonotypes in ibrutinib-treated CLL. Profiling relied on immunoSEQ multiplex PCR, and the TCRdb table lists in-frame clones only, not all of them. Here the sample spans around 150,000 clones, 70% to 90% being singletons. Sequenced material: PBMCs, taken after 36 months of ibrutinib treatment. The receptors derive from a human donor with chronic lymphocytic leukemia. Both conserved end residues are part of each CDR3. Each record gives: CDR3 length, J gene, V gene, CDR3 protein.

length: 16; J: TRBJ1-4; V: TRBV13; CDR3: CASSSGLQGAGEKLFF
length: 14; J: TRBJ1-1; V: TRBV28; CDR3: CASSSPVMNTEAFF
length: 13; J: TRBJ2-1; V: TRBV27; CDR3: CASSLKGPPEQFF
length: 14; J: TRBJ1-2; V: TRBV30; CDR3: CAWSVVGTFYGYTF
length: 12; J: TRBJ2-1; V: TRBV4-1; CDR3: CASSQDIREQFF
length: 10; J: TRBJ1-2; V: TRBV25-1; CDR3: CASSGLVDYF
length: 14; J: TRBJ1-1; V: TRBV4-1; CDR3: CASSLNGGRTEAFF
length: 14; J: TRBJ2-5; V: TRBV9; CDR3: CASSVALRQETQYF
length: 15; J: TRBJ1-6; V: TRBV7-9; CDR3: CASSSRGRDNSPLHF
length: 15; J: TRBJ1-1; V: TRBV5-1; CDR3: CASSPWTGMNTEAFF
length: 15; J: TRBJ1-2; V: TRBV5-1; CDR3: CASSYISTANYGYTF
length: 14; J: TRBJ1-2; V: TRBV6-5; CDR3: CASIPMVANYGYTF
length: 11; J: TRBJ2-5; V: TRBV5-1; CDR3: CASSPSETQYF
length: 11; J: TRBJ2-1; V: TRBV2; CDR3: CASAGSNEQFF
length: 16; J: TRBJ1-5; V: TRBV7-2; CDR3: CASSPRGSRPNQPQHF
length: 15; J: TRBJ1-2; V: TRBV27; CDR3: CASSYIWGGSYGYTF
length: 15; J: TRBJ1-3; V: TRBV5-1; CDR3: CASSLVGRLYGTIYF
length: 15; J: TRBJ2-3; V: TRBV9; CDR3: CASSVPQGSTDTQYF
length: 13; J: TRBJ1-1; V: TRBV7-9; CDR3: CASSSPGGTEAFF
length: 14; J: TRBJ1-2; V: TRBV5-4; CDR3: CASSPGQGALGYTF
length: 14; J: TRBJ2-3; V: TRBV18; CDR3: CASSPPHRADTQYF
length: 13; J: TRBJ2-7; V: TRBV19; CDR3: CASSGPGSYEQYF
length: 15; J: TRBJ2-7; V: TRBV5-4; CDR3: CASSQSDRGGYEQYF
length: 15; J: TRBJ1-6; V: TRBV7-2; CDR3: CASSPDFFGNSPLHF
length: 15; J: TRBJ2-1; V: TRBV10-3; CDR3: CAISEGTPMRNEQFF
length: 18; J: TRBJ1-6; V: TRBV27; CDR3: CASRTGQGGARYNSPLHF
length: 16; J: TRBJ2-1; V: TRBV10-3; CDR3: CAISVPPGKPYNEQFF
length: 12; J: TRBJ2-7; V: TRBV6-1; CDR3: CASSGTGSEQYF
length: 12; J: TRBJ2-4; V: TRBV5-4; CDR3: CASSVPRGRRYF
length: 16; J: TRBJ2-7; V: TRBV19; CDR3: CASSIGLLQGVYEQYF
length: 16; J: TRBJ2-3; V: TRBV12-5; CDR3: CASGLVLGFDTDTQYF
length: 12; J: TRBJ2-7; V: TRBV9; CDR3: CASSGDRSEQYF
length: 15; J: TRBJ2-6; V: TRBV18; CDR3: CASSPFLSGANVLTF
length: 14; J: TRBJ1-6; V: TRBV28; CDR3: CASSLTPDNSPLHF
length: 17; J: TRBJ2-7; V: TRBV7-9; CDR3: CASSSSVVGTGPYEQYF